The present entry profiles one T cell receptor (beta chain) with its context. Original handling: The authors estimated nucleated cell counts from reference gene primer amplification. Generated by immunoSEQ multiplex PCR, the TCRdb table keeps only in-frame clones and is missing some. The V and J calls and the clone size are those of that table, but D and trimming were determined from the DNA. The sample contains about 58,000 clones, around 89% of which appear only once. The data are from a study of blood T cell repertoires in COVID-19. At the level of the study: COVID-19 samples from acute and convalescent phases originated in the United States, Italy and Spain. Sources were T cells, B-cell-depleted T cells, or PBMCs; the material itself was cDNA or gDNA.

The V gene lost 0 bases and the J gene lost 3 bases, with 13 bases spanning the gap. This CDR3 is 15 amino acids long. Germline V CDR1 and CDR2: SGHRS, YFSETQ. The clonotype comes from a man between 60 and 70 years old with acute or convalescent COVID-19. Sequenced sample: peripheral blood. The V gene is TRBV5-1, the J gene TRBJ2-7; a possible D gene is TRBD1 (6 bases). The CDR3 sequence: CASSLATGRGYEQYF. CDR3 coding DNA: TGCGCCAGCAGCTTGGCCACAGGGCGAGGCTACGAGCAGTACTTC.